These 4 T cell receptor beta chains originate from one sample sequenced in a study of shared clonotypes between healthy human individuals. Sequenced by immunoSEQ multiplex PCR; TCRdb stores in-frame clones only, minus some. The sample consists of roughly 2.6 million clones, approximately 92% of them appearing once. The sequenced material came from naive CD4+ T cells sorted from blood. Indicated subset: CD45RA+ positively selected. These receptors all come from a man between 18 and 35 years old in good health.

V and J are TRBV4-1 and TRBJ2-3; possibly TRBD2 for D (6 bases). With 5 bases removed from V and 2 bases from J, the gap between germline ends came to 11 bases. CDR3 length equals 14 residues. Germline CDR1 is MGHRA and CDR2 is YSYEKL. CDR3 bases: TGCGCCAGCAGCGAGGCTAGCGTCACAGATACGCAGTATTTT. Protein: CASSEASVTDTQYF.

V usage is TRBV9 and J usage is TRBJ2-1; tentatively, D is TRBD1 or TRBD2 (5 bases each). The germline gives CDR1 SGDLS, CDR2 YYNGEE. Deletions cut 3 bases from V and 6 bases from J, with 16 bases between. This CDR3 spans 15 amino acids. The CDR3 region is CASSAHWGIGNEQFF. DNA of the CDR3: TGTGCCAGCAGCGCCCATTGGGGGATTGGCAATGAGCAGTTCTTC.

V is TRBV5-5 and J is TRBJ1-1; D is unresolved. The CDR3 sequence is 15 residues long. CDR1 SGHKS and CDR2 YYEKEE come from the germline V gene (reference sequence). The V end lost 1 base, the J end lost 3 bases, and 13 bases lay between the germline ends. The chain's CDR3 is CASSLYGISYTEAFF. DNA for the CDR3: TGTGCCAGCAGCTTGTACGGCATTTCGTACACTGAAGCTTTCTTT.

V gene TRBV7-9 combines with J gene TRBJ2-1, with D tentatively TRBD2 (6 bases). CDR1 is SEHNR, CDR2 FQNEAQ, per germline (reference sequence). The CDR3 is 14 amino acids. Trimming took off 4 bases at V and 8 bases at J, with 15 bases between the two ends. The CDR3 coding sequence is TGTGCCAGCAGCTCGGGACTCAGCGGGTATGAGCAGTTCTTC. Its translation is CASSSGLSGYEQFF.